Presented here are 6 T cell receptor beta chains from one specimen sequenced in a study of patients and donors after allogeneic stem cell transplantation. TCRdb redid the calling of the RT-PCR reads with MiXCR, one entry per CDR3 protein. The profile shows 70,000 or so distinct CDR3 sequences, less than 30% of them singletons. Sequencing input: blood, either unsorted or a sorted T cell fraction (not recorded which). The receptors were sampled from a human donor who was either an allogeneic HSCT recipient or a stem cell or donor lymphocyte infusion donor (not recorded which). It is not recorded whose cells these are; they may come from a transplant donor.

In its sample, this clonotype ranks as medium-sized. V gene TRBV29-1 combines with J gene TRBJ1-1; no firm D call. Germline V gene sequence: CDR1 SQVTM, CDR2 ANQGSEA. CDR3 length equals 13 residues. Deletions cut 3 bases from V and 5 bases from J, with 13 bases between. CDR3 loop: CSVERAPGTEAFF. The CDR3 DNA sequence: TGCAGCGTTGAGAGAGCACCGGGTACTGAAGCTTTCTTT.

Many counts were recorded for this clonotype. The V gene is TRBV12-3 or TRBV12-4, the J gene TRBJ2-4, with unresolved D. The ends were cut back, 2 bases at V and 7 bases at J, with 9 bases in the middle. This CDR3 contains 13 residues. The CDR3 sequence: CASSLPQGNIQYF. In DNA, the CDR3 is TGTGCCAGCAGTTTACCGCAAGGCAACATTCAGTACTTC.

The chain uses TRBV18 and TRBJ2-7; D is ambiguous. Trimming removed 3 bases from V and 5 bases from J, with 11 bases in between. Looked up from germline, CDR1 is KGHSH and CDR2 is LQKENI. The CDR3 extends over 13 amino acids. The CDR3 coding sequence is TGTGCCAGCTCACCGGACCCGCTGCACGAGCAGTACTTC. This translates into CASSPDPLHEQYF. Full variable domain (missing parts from reference TRBV18 and TRBJ2-7): NAGVMQNPRHLVRRRGQEARLRCSPMKGHSHVYWYRQLPEEGLKFMVYLQKENIIDESGMPKERFSAEFPKEGPSILRIQQVVRGDSAAYFCASSPDPLHEQYFGPGTRLTVT.

This rearrangement joins TRBV6-5 to TRBJ1-2; no clear D gene. The germline CDR1 and CDR2 sequences are MNHEY and SVGAGI. V was clipped by 2 bases and J by 4 bases, with 5 bases between them. The CDR3 has 12 residues. This CDR3 reads CASSYGPYGYTF. In nucleotides, the CDR3 is TGTGCCAGCAGTTACGGCCCCTATGGCTACACCTTC.

The gene calls are TRBV9 and TRBJ2-7; tentative D call: TRBD2 (6 bases). The CDR3 consists of 15 residues. Per the germline V gene, CDR1 is SGDLS and CDR2 is YYNGEE. Trimming took off 3 bases at V and 0 bases at J, with 13 bases between the two ends. In nucleotides, the CDR3 is TGTGCCAGCAGCGAAGGACTAATTAGCTCCTACGAGCAGTACTTC. Protein product: CASSEGLISSYEQYF. Using reference TRBV9 and TRBJ2-7 for the parts outside the CDR3, the full variable domain is DSGVTQTPKHLITATGQRVTLRCSPRSGDLSVYWYQQSLDQGLQFLIQYYNGEERAKGNILERFSAQQFPDLHSELNLSSLELGDSALYFCASSEGLISSYEQYFGPGTRLTVT.

The chain combines TRBV27 with TRBJ2-7; 7 bases are a match to TRBD1. V shed 4 bases, J shed 2 bases, and the junction held 11 bases outside the gene matches. This CDR3 spans 16 amino acids. Germline V gene sequence: CDR1 MNHEY, CDR2 SMNVEV (reference sequence). This chain's CDR3 is CASSSPLRGPPYEQYF. CDR3 DNA: TGTGCCAGCAGTTCCCCCTTAAGGGGGCCACCCTACGAGCAGTACTTC.